This T cell receptor beta chain was sequenced for a study of blood T cells in healthy people across ages. With a J-beta primer mix and a sample-barcoded 5' primer, a second PCR ran about 7 to 12 cycles. All samples yielded 2.5 million or more CDR3-containing paired-end reads. Via MiXCR, TCRdb re-called the 5' RACE reads, giving one row per CDR3 protein. The sample carries 700,000 to 950,000 distinct CDR3 sequences, roughly 60% recorded once. The CDR3 extends over 12 amino acids. The germline V gene has CDR1 GTSNPN and CDR2 SVGIG (reference sequence). With 5 bases removed from V and 7 bases from J, the gap between germline ends came to 13 bases.

This chain uses TRBV30 with TRBJ2-3; D possibly corresponds to TRBD2 (5 bases). This receptor was taken from a man aged 25 to 40 in good health. The sequenced sample consisted of blood. CDR3 residues: CAWGASRNTQYF. The CDR3 region has the DNA TGTGCCTGGGGAGCTAGCAGAAATACGCAGTATTTT.